These 5 T cell receptor beta chains originate from one sample sequenced in a study of blood T cell repertoires in COVID-19. Libraries were prepared by immunoSEQ multiplex PCR; TCRdb keeps only in-frame clonotypes and omits some of them. The sample gives 110,000 or so clones, nearly 90% of which show up once; under 9% is in the top ten. Sample: peripheral blood. All receptors derive from a woman aged 65 to 85 who had recovered from COVID-19.

This chain joins TRBV19 and TRBJ2-5; possibly TRBD1 for D (8 bases). Germline V gives CDR1 LNHDA, CDR2 SQIVND (reference sequence). Trimming took off 5 bases at V and 4 bases at J, with 14 bases between the two ends. The CDR3 consists of 14 residues. The chain's CDR3 is CASSLQGGPETQYF. The CDR3 DNA reads TGTGCCAGTAGTCTACAGGGGGGGCCAGAGACCCAGTACTTC.

This chain connects TRBV7-2 to TRBJ1-2, with 7 bases lining up with TRBD1. The CDR3 consists of 14 residues. The V and J ends lost 4 bases and 8 bases, in that order; junction bases with no gene match: 10. Germline CDR1 is SGHTA and CDR2 is FQGNSA. CDR3 region: CASSWGDSGPGYTF. The CDR3, as DNA: TGTGCCAGCAGCTGGGGGGACAGCGGGCCCGGCTACACCTTC.

The rearrangement joins TRBV27 to TRBJ1-4; D might be TRBD1 (6 bases). The germline gives CDR1 MNHEY, CDR2 SMNVEV (reference sequence). Trimming took off 5 bases at V and 5 bases at J, with 12 bases between the two ends. The CDR3 runs 14 residues. The CDR3 coding sequence is TGTGCCAGCAGTGACAGGCATCCAAATGAAAAACTGTTTTTT. It yields the protein CASSDRHPNEKLFF.

The J gene is TRBJ2-3, the V gene TRBV11-3, with 10 bases matching TRBD2. Germline V gives CDR1 SGHNT, CDR2 YENEEA. After removal of 3 bases from V and 4 bases from J, the junction contained 4 bases not matched to a gene. The CDR3 has 15 amino acids. CDR3 nucleotide sequence: TGTGCCAGCAGCTTGCTAGCGGGAGTGGCAGATACGCAGTATTTT. It specifies CASSLLAGVADTQYF.

This clone showed up many times. This chain links TRBV30 with TRBJ2-1, with unresolved D. Trimming pared 0 bases from V and 3 bases from J, leaving 9 bases between. This CDR3 has 14 amino acids. Germline CDR1 reads GTSNPN; CDR2 reads SVGIG (reference sequence). CDR3 bases: TGTGCCTGGAGTGTACCGACTCACTACAATGAGCAGTTCTTC. This sequence encodes CAWSVPTHYNEQFF.